The present T cell receptor beta chain was sequenced within a study of T-cell reconstitution after alpha-beta-depleted transplantation in children. V lost 7 bases and J lost 8; bases outside the gene matches: 12. The CDR3 contains 13 residues. CDR1 is SQVTM and CDR2 is ANQGSEA in the germline V gene. Unique molecular identifiers were built into the TCRbeta library. A single record per CDR3 protein comes from TCRdb applying MiXCR to the PCR reads. The sample consists of some 200,000 distinct CDR3 sequences, around 8.9% of them appearing once. Points on this clonotype: This may come from a read error, since a much larger clone is one base off.

Sequencing was performed on PBMCs from the stem cell graft donor, taken from the stem cell graft. The receptor comes from a human donor who donated a stem cell graft to a child with SCID. The chain combines TRBV29-1 with TRBJ2-3, with TRBD2 identical over 7 bases. CDR3 loop: CSGTLAWFTTQYF. CDR3 coding DNA: TGCAGCGGTACACTAGCGTGGTTTACTACGCAGTATTTT.